This paragraph covers one TCR beta chain sequence. In the source study's methods: Amplification of reference gene primers was used by the study to estimate nucleated cell counts. The method was immunoSEQ multiplex PCR; TCRdb's version includes in-frame clones alone and lacks a portion of them. The V and J calls and clone size are taken from that table; D and trimming were inferred from the DNA. The table includes around 130,000 clones, approximately 88% detected once. Unmatched junction bases numbered 1, after V lost 3 bases and J lost 3 bases. This CDR3 is 13 amino acids long. The germline gives CDR1 SGHTA, CDR2 FQGTGA. This record belongs to a study of blood T cell repertoires in COVID-19. Study information: Sites in the United States, Italy and Spain provided acute and convalescent COVID-19 samples. PBMCs, B-cell-depleted T cells, or T cells provided the cDNA or gDNA that made up the material.

Material: peripheral blood. This chain links TRBV7-3 with TRBJ2-5, with 7 bases fitting TRBD1. This TCR was sampled from a man in his 60s with active or convalescent COVID-19. CDR3 sequence: CASSLGQKETQYF. CDR3 coding DNA: TGTGCCAGCAGCTTGGGACAGAAAGAGACCCAGTACTTC.